These 14 T cell receptor beta chains came from one sample sequenced in a study of T cell responses to AZD1222 COVID-19 vaccine. Data came from immunoSEQ multiplex PCR; TCRdb stores just in-frame clones and leaves some out. Of about 120,000 clones in the sample, over 75% were seen once. The specimen comprised peripheral blood, sampled on day 0 of AZD1222 vaccination. All receptors derive from an adult in good health.

The V call is TRBV3-1 (or the pseudogene TRBV3-2), the J call TRBJ1-3, with TRBD1 as a possible D gene (6 bases). The length of the CDR3 is 15 residues. CDR1 and CDR2 (germline): LGHDT, YNNKEL (reference sequence). The V end was cut by 4 bases, the J end by 2 bases, with 12 bases between. CDR3 bases: TGTGCCAGCAGCCCCCAACAGGGAGCTGGAAACACCATATATTTT. It codes for CASSPQQGAGNTIYF.

The chain has TRBV10-3 and TRBJ1-2; no clear D gene. Germline V CDR1 and CDR2: ENHRY, SYGVKD. Trimming removed 3 bases at V and 4 bases at J, with 15 bases between. The CDR3 consists of 15 residues. CDR3 in amino acids: CAISELVGALYGYTF. CDR3 coding DNA: TGTGCCATCAGTGAATTGGTGGGCGCGCTCTATGGCTACACCTTC.

The chain uses TRBV28 and TRBJ2-2; D call uncertain. Trimming cost V 1 base and J 0 bases, with 9 bases left between them. CDR3 length equals 16 residues. CDR1 is MDHEN, CDR2 SYDVKM, per germline. The CDR3, as DNA: TGTGCCAGCAGTTTATTCGGTACTTCGAACACCGGGGAGCTGTTTTTT. Its translation is CASSLFGTSNTGELFF.

The chain has TRBV3-1 (or the pseudogene TRBV3-2) and TRBJ1-6, with D tentatively TRBD1 (6 bases). The CDR3 totals 16 residues. The V gene's germline CDR1 is LGHDT and CDR2 YNNKEL (reference sequence). Trimming cost V 0 bases and J 7 bases, with 13 bases left between them. CDR3 nucleotide sequence: TGTGCCAGCAGCCAAGATGATATGGGGGGCAATTCACCCCTCCACTTT. Translation gives CASSQDDMGGNSPLHF.

This clone was observed a single time. The rearrangement joins TRBV10-3 to TRBJ1-2, with TRBD1 as a possible D gene (5 bases). V was trimmed by 7 bases and J by 7 bases, leaving 16 bases between them. This CDR3 contains 13 residues. From germline, CDR1 is ENHRY and CDR2 SYGVKD. DNA for the CDR3: TGTGCCATCAATATCAGGGAAGGAGGTGGCTACACCTTC. Translation: CAINIREGGGYTF.

V is TRBV29-1 and J is TRBJ2-7; 10 bases match TRBD1. The CDR3 contains 13 residues. V shed 7 bases and J 3 bases; nucleotides not matched to a gene: 6. Germline assignment: CDR1 SQVTM and CDR2 ANQGSEA. Here the CDR3 DNA reads TGCAGCGCAAGGACAGGGGGTGGCTACGAGCAGTACTTC. Translating it yields CSARTGGGYEQYF.

The V gene is TRBV7-2, the J gene TRBJ2-3; no clear D gene. CDR1 and CDR2 from the germline V gene are SGHTA and FQGNSA. V was trimmed by 5 bases and J by 9 bases, leaving 18 bases between them. The CDR3 loop spans 14 amino acids. DNA of the CDR3: TGTGCCAGCAGCCCACAGACGCAGATCGTCACGCAGTATTTT. Translating it yields CASSPQTQIVTQYF.

This chain links TRBV20-1 with TRBJ2-7, with D unresolved. V lost 6 bases, J lost 3 bases, and 9 bases lay in between. CDR3 size: 11 residues. Germline V lookup: CDR1 DFQATT, CDR2 SNEGSKA (reference sequence). In DNA, the CDR3 is TGCAGTGCCCTCATGGGCTACGAGCAGTACTTC. Translating gives CSALMGYEQYF.

The chain carries TRBV29-1 and TRBJ2-3; 7 nucleotides line up with TRBD2. This CDR3 is 15 amino acids long. The V segment lost 7 bases and the J segment 0 bases; nucleotides outside the gene matches: 10. Germline loops: CDR1 SQVTM, CDR2 ANQGSEA. CDR3 DNA sequence: TGCAGCGCCAAAGGACGGGAGGTCAGCACAGATACGCAGTATTTT. Amino acid sequence: CSAKGREVSTDTQYF.

The chain uses TRBV2 and TRBJ2-7; D not certain. Germline V gives CDR1 SNHLY, CDR2 FYNNEI. With 3 bases removed from V and 4 bases from J, the gap between germline ends came to 7 bases. This CDR3 has 12 amino acids. The CDR3 sequence: CASSDQGYEQYF. The CDR3 nucleotides read TGTGCCAGCAGTGACCAAGGTTACGAGCAGTACTTC.

V and J are TRBV28 and TRBJ2-5; D may be TRBD1 or TRBD2 (6 bases each). Germline V gene data show CDR1 as MDHEN and CDR2 as SYDVKM. The germline V and J ends were trimmed by 3 bases and 1 base, with 21 bases remaining between them. CDR3 size: 18 residues. CDR3 in amino acids: CASSFGGPGLFFQETQYF. The CDR3 DNA follows: TGTGCCAGCAGTTTTGGGGGGCCGGGACTTTTCTTCCAAGAGACCCAGTACTTC.

V and J are TRBV28 and TRBJ1-3, with D unresolved. V lost 8 bases and J lost 4, with 9 bases in between. The germline V gene has CDR1 MDHEN and CDR2 SYDVKM. CDR3 length: 12 amino acids. The CDR3 DNA reads as TGTGCCAGCGGGCCACGGGGAAACACCATATATTTT. This translates into CASGPRGNTIYF.

This clone was seen only a few times. The chain employs TRBV5-1 and TRBJ2-7; D uncertain. V lost 4 bases and J lost 4, with 15 bases in between. The germline CDR1 and CDR2 sequences are SGHRS and YFSETQ. This CDR3 region has 14 residues. CDR3 nucleotide sequence: TGCGCCAGCAGCCTTAATGACCGATGGTACGAGCAGTACTTC. This sequence encodes CASSLNDRWYEQYF.

In DNA form, the CDR3 reads TGTGCCAGCAGTTCCTCGACAGGGACCCAGCCCCAGCATTTT. Its translation: CASSSSTGTQPQHF. V gene TRBV28 combines with J gene TRBJ1-5, with 7 bases identical to TRBD1. J lost 7 bases, V lost 4 bases, and 7 bases had no gene match. CDR3 length equals 14 residues. Germline V lookup: CDR1 MDHEN, CDR2 SYDVKM.